The 5 T cell receptor beta chains in this list originate from one sample, sequenced in a study of blood T cell repertoires in COVID-19. Here immunoSEQ multiplex PCR was the method, and the copy in TCRdb shows in-frame clones only, minus some. The sample yields a few hundred thousand clones, roughly 88% seen once. The sample taken for sequencing was PBMCs or T cells enriched from blood (not recorded which). The receptor set was obtained from a man aged 18 to 30 who had recovered from COVID-19.

This clone was picked up one time. Here the CDR3 DNA reads TGTGCCTGGACTCAGGGGGTCAATCAGCCCCAGCATTTT. Protein sequence: CAWTQGVNQPQHF. The chain uses TRBV30 and TRBJ1-5; 7 bases line up with TRBD1. In germline, CDR1 is GTSNPN, CDR2 SVGIG (reference sequence). The CDR3 is 13 residues long. J gave up 3 bases and V 4 bases, and 3 bases lay outside the gene matches.

The chain couples TRBV5-5 to TRBJ2-1; TRBD2 aligns across 9 bases. The junction had 8 bases not matched to a gene; V was cut back by 6 bases and J by 1 base. This CDR3 is built from 16 residues. CDR1 is SGHKS, CDR2 YYEKEE, per germline (reference sequence). CDR3 sequence (DNA): TGTGCCAGCAACAGCGGGAGGCCCGATTCCTACAATGAGCAGTTCTTC. Protein sequence: CASNSGRPDSYNEQFF.

As to this clone: The identical CDR3 is also encoded by other nucleotide sequences in the sample. The chain links TRBV3-1 (or the pseudogene TRBV3-2) to TRBJ1-5; no definite D call. Germline loops: CDR1 LGHDT, CDR2 YNNKEL (reference sequence). V lost 3 bases to trimming and J lost 3 bases, with 9 bases between them. The CDR3 has 14 residues. Here the CDR3 reads CASSQRSSNQPQHF. CDR3 DNA: TGTGCCAGCAGCCAGAGGTCCTCCAATCAGCCCCAGCATTTT.

The chain carries TRBV15 and TRBJ1-1; no reliable D call. The ends were cut back, 4 bases at V and 1 base at J, with 7 bases in the middle. Germline lookup yields CDR1 LNHNV and CDR2 YYDKDF (reference sequence). The CDR3 covers 13 residues. The CDR3 region has the DNA TGTGCCACCAGCACACCACAGAACACTGAAGCTTTCTTT. It is translated as CATSTPQNTEAFF. Combining the CDR3 with reference TRBV15 and TRBJ1-1 gives the whole variable domain DAMVIQNPRYQVTQFGKPVTLSCSQTLNHNVMYWYQQKSSQAPKLLFHYYDKDFNNEADTPDNFQSRRPNTSFCFLDIRSPGLGDTAMYLCATSTPQNTEAFFGQGTRLTVV.

The J gene is TRBJ2-5, the V gene TRBV19; D is uncertain. With 6 bases removed from V and 5 bases from J, the gap between germline ends came to 13 bases. Germline V gene sequence: CDR1 LNHDA, CDR2 SQIVND (reference sequence). The CDR3 is made up of 13 amino acids. CDR3 sequence: CASSLLESETQYF. The CDR3 DNA sequence: TGTGCCAGTAGCCTCCTCGAGTCGGAGACCCAGTACTTC.